These 31 T cell receptor beta chains share one sample of origin, sequenced in a study of blood T cell repertoires in COVID-19. Libraries were prepared by immunoSEQ multiplex PCR; TCRdb keeps only in-frame clonotypes and omits some of them. This table has around 45,000 clones, approximately 86% appearing once. What was sequenced was peripheral blood. These receptors came from a man in his 60s with active COVID-19.

V gene TRBV6-6 combines with J gene TRBJ1-6; TRBD1 is a possible D gene (5 bases). The CDR3 runs 15 residues. Germline loops: CDR1 MNHNY, CDR2 SVGAGI (reference sequence). Trimming removed 0 bases at V and 10 bases at J, with 13 bases between. The CDR3 DNA is TGTGCCAGCAGTTACTCCAGGGAGGATGGCTCACCCCTCCACTTT. Its protein product is CASSYSREDGSPLHF.

The rearrangement uses TRBV9 and TRBJ1-3; D might be TRBD1 (5 bases). CDR3 length equals 16 residues. V lost 4 bases, J lost 1 base, and 15 bases lay in between. Germline assignment: CDR1 SGDLS and CDR2 YYNGEE. The CDR3, as DNA: TGTGCCAGCAGCCGAGGGTGGGGGGGTTCTGGAAACACCATATATTTT. It encodes CASSRGWGGSGNTIYF. Full variable domain (outside the CDR3, taken from reference TRBV9 and TRBJ1-3): DSGVTQTPKHLITATGQRVTLRCSPRSGDLSVYWYQQSLDQGLQFLIQYYNGEERAKGNILERFSAQQFPDLHSELNLSSLELGDSALYFCASSRGWGGSGNTIYFGEGSWLTVV.

This clone showed up just once. The V gene is TRBV5-1, the J gene TRBJ1-4; TRBD1 is a possible D gene (5 bases). From germline, CDR1 is SGHRS and CDR2 YFSETQ. V dropped 0 bases and J dropped 8 bases, with 14 bases sitting between them. The CDR3 spans 15 residues. CDR3 protein: CASSLDGREAEKLFF. DNA for the CDR3: TGCGCCAGCAGCTTGGACGGCAGGGAAGCCGAAAAACTGTTTTTT.

The genes are TRBV30 and TRBJ1-2; 9 bases are a match to TRBD1. CDR1 GTSNPN and CDR2 SVGIG come from the germline V gene (reference sequence). CDR3 length: 14 amino acids. The V segment lost 0 bases and the J segment 4 bases; nucleotides outside the gene matches: 3. The CDR3 coding sequence is TGTGCCTGGAGTGTCCACAGGGGGCCCTATGGCTACACCTTC. This gives the protein CAWSVHRGPYGYTF.

The V and J genes are TRBV6-2 or TRBV6-3 and TRBJ2-3; D is ambiguous. The CDR3 totals 12 residues. V was shortened by 0 bases and J by 6 bases, with 4 bases between the two germline ends. Germline V gene sequence: CDR1 MNHEY, CDR2 SVGEGT. As DNA, the CDR3 is TGTGCCAGCAGTTACTCCAGGGATACGCAGTATTTT. Its translation: CASSYSRDTQYF.

The genes are TRBV7-8 and TRBJ1-2; 7 bases fit TRBD1. Germline V gene sequence: CDR1 SGHVS, CDR2 FQNEAQ. J gave up 7 bases and V 3 bases, and 2 bases lay outside the gene matches. The CDR3 runs 12 residues. The DNA of the CDR3 is TGTGCCAGCAGCTTCGACAGGGCTGGCTACACCTTC. Its translation: CASSFDRAGYTF.

The chain couples TRBV5-1 to TRBJ1-1; 7 bases map to TRBD1. Germline V lookup: CDR1 SGHRS, CDR2 YFSETQ. Germline trimming cut 4 bases from V and 1 base from J; bases unmatched to any gene: 7. The CDR3 has 15 residues. CDR3: CASSIQGMKNTEAFF. In DNA, the CDR3 is TGCGCCAGCAGCATACAGGGGATGAAGAACACTGAAGCTTTCTTT.

The rearrangement links TRBV11-2 to TRBJ1-1; the match to TRBD1 covers 7 bases. This CDR3 spans 16 amino acids. Germline CDR1 and CDR2: SGHAT and FQNNGV. With V trimmed by 5 bases and J by 4 bases, 13 bases remained unmatched. The CDR3 coding sequence is TGTGCCAGCAGCCCCCGCCCCCAGGGGGTAGGCACTGAAGCTTTCTTT. Translated, it gives CASSPRPQGVGTEAFF.

The chain uses TRBV9 and TRBJ2-2; D uncertain. The germline gives CDR1 SGDLS, CDR2 YYNGEE. The CDR3 totals 14 residues. The V gene lost 0 bases and the J gene lost 1 base, with 4 bases spanning the gap. The CDR3 sequence is CASSVVQNTGELFF. CDR3 coding DNA: TGTGCCAGCAGCGTAGTACAGAACACCGGGGAGCTGTTTTTT.

The chain couples TRBV7-8 to TRBJ2-5, with 10 positions matching TRBD2. This CDR3 is 16 amino acids long. The germline V gene encodes CDR1 SGHVS and CDR2 FQNEAQ. With 0 bases clipped from V and 5 bases from J, the junction kept 6 bases outside the gene matches. The CDR3: CASSLASGGARETQYF. As DNA, the CDR3 is TGTGCCAGCAGCTTAGCGAGCGGGGGGGCGCGGGAGACCCAGTACTTC. The full variable domain, its missing parts supplied by reference TRBV7-8 and TRBJ2-5, is GAGVSQSPRYKVAKRGQDVALRCDPISGHVSLFWYQQALGQGPEFLTYFQNEAQLDKSGLPSDRFFAERPEGSVSTLKIQRTQQEDSAVYLCASSLASGGARETQYFGPGTRLLVL.

The V call is TRBV6-6, the J call TRBJ2-3; D perhaps matches TRBD2 (6 bases). The germline V gene encodes CDR1 MNHNY and CDR2 SVGAGI (reference sequence). The CDR3 is 15 amino acids. V was shortened by 2 bases and J by 2 bases, with 11 bases between the two germline ends. Written as DNA, the CDR3 is TGTGCCAGCAGTTACGGGGCGGGATTCACAGATACGCAGTATTTT. Translation gives CASSYGAGFTDTQYF.

This chain links TRBV7-8 with TRBJ2-7; 7 bases align to TRBD1. J gave up 6 bases and V 5 bases, and 13 bases lay outside the gene matches. Germline values: CDR1 SGHVS, CDR2 FQNEAQ. The CDR3 has 15 residues. CDR3 residues: CASSHSTSGGREQYF. In nucleotides, the CDR3 is TGTGCCAGCAGCCACTCAACCTCAGGGGGACGCGAGCAGTACTTC.

The V call is TRBV12-3 or TRBV12-4, the J call TRBJ2-5; weak D call: TRBD2 (5 bases). Trimming removed 1 base from V and 5 bases from J, with 5 bases in between. CDR3 length: 12 residues. CDR3 sequence: CASSLGEETQYF. CDR3 bases: TGTGCCAGCAGTTTAGGGGAGGAGACCCAGTACTTC.

The chain links TRBV27 to TRBJ2-1, with a weak D call TRBD2 (6 bases). CDR1 is MNHEY, CDR2 SMNVEV, per germline (reference sequence). This CDR3 contains 18 residues. V gave up 2 bases and J gave up 6 bases, with 23 bases separating them. The CDR3 here is CASSLRITGLTNPNEQFF. In nucleotides, the CDR3 is TGTGCCAGCAGTTTACGCATAACGGGACTTACTAACCCCAATGAGCAGTTCTTC.

The rearrangement links TRBV6-5 to TRBJ1-1, with a tentative D call TRBD1 (5 bases). Deletions cut 6 bases from V and 2 bases from J, with 16 bases between. CDR3 length equals 15 residues. Germline values: CDR1 MNHEY, CDR2 SVGAGI. The CDR3 region has the DNA TGTGCCAGCAGATCGGGCTTCAGGGTTAACACTGAAGCTTTCTTT. Its protein is CASRSGFRVNTEAFF.

The chain has TRBV19 and TRBJ2-2, with a tentative D call TRBD1 (6 bases). CDR3 length: 15 amino acids. The ends were cut back, 5 bases at V and 2 bases at J, with 12 bases in the middle. Per the germline V gene, CDR1 is LNHDA and CDR2 is SQIVND (reference sequence). The CDR3 DNA sequence: TGTGCCAGTAGTCGTCGGACAGAAAACACCGGGGAGCTGTTTTTT. Its translation is CASSRRTENTGELFF.

This CDR3 is CASSLPLGGVQETQYF. CDR3 bases: TGCGCCAGCAGCTTGCCCTTGGGGGGTGTTCAAGAGACCCAGTACTTC. The chain uses TRBV5-1 and TRBJ2-5; TRBD2 is a possible D gene (6 bases). This CDR3 is built from 16 residues. The V and J ends lost 1 base and 2 bases respectively, with 15 bases between them. Germline V gives CDR1 SGHRS, CDR2 YFSETQ.

The chain couples TRBV5-5 to TRBJ2-6; D unresolved. V lost 0 bases and J 0 bases, leaving 7 bases between the germline ends. The CDR3 is 16 amino acids. The germline gives CDR1 SGHKS, CDR2 YYEKEE (reference sequence). CDR3 coding DNA: TGTGCCAGCAGCTTGGGAGGTTACTCTGGGGCCAACGTCCTGACTTTC. Amino acid sequence: CASSLGGYSGANVLTF.

This chain connects TRBV3-1 (or the pseudogene TRBV3-2) to TRBJ2-5; 12 positions match TRBD2. There are 16 residues in the CDR3. The germline CDR1 and CDR2 sequences are LGHDT and YNNKEL (reference sequence). V was pared by 2 bases and J by 6 bases, with 7 bases of the junction left unmatched. CDR3 protein: CASSQLLAGGPKTQYF. CDR3 sequence (DNA): TGTGCCAGCAGCCAACTGCTAGCGGGGGGGCCGAAGACCCAGTACTTC.

The chain combines TRBV5-1 with TRBJ1-1; 8 bases line up with TRBD1. Germline CDR1 is SGHRS and CDR2 is YFSETQ. V was clipped by 4 bases and J by 1 base; unmatched bases: 6. This CDR3 spans 15 amino acids. The DNA of the CDR3 is TGCGCCAGCAGCGCATCCGGGACAGGGAACACTGAAGCTTTCTTT. Its protein product is CASSASGTGNTEAFF.

The chain recombines TRBV9 with TRBJ2-7, with 13 bases matching TRBD2. The CDR3 length is 17 residues. Per the germline V gene, CDR1 is SGDLS and CDR2 is YYNGEE. The V gene end was trimmed by 0 bases and the J gene end by 5 bases; junction bases not matched to a gene: 8. The CDR3 sequence is CASSVGTSGRAENEQYF. CDR3 DNA: TGTGCCAGCAGCGTAGGAACTAGCGGGAGGGCCGAGAACGAGCAGTACTTC.

The CDR3 loop is CASSPRTGGSGEKLFF. CDR3 in DNA: TGTGCCAGTAGTCCACGGACAGGGGGCTCGGGTGAAAAACTGTTTTTT. This sequence joins TRBV19 and TRBJ1-4; 11 bases fit TRBD1. Germline V gives CDR1 LNHDA, CDR2 SQIVND (reference sequence). After removal of 5 bases from V and 7 bases from J, the junction contained 9 bases not matched to a gene. The CDR3 totals 16 residues. Full variable domain (missing parts from reference TRBV19 and TRBJ1-4): DGGITQSPKYLFRKEGQNVTLSCEQNLNHDAMYWYRQDPGQGLRLIYYSQIVNDFQKGDIAEGYSVSREKKESFPLTVTSAQKNPTAFYLCASSPRTGGSGEKLFFGSGTQLSVL.

This clone has a single count. The chain uses TRBV20-1 and TRBJ2-5; 9 bases match TRBD1. The J segment lost 4 bases and the V segment lost 3 bases, leaving 9 bases of the junction unmatched. The CDR3 runs 15 residues. Looked up from germline, CDR1 is DFQATT and CDR2 is SNEGSKA (reference sequence). The CDR3 here is CSASDGTGIGETQYF. In DNA form, the CDR3 reads TGCAGTGCTAGTGACGGGACAGGGATAGGAGAGACCCAGTACTTC.

The chain is built from TRBV28 and TRBJ1-2, with TRBD1 identical over 9 bases. The CDR3 has 15 amino acids. The junction had 11 bases not matched to a gene; V was cut back by 5 bases and J by 7 bases. Germline V gene sequence: CDR1 MDHEN, CDR2 SYDVKM. This chain's CDR3 is CASSRLQGASSGYTF. The CDR3 DNA is TGTGCCAGCAGTAGATTACAGGGGGCGTCTAGTGGCTACACCTTC.

This clone appeared a few times. This CDR3 reads CASGNRGQGANEQFF. CDR3 DNA sequence: TGTGCCAGCGGGAATAGGGGACAGGGGGCCAATGAGCAGTTCTTC. V and J are TRBV28 and TRBJ2-1; 12 nucleotides align to TRBD1. Germline V gene sequence: CDR1 MDHEN, CDR2 SYDVKM. With V trimmed by 8 bases and J by 6 bases, 8 bases remained unmatched. The CDR3 extends over 15 amino acids. Complete variable domain (other parts from reference TRBV28 and TRBJ2-1): DVKVTQSSRYLVKRTGEKVFLECVQDMDHENMFWYRQDPGLGLRLIYFSYDVKMKEKGDIPEGYSVSREKKERFSLILESASTNQTSMYLCASGNRGQGANEQFFGPGTRLTVL.

The rearrangement joins TRBV5-5 to TRBJ1-1; D is possibly TRBD1 (6 bases). This CDR3 has 14 amino acids. CDR1 and CDR2 (germline): SGHKS, YYEKEE (reference sequence). V was clipped by 0 bases and J by 5 bases, with 11 bases between them. The CDR3 sequence is CASSLVTGMTEAFF. The CDR3 coding sequence is TGTGCCAGCAGCTTGGTTACAGGGATGACTGAAGCTTTCTTT.

In DNA form, the CDR3 reads TGTGCCAATACAAACACTGAAGCTTTCTTT. Translation gives CANTNTEAFF. The genes are TRBV28 and TRBJ1-1; D uncertain. This CDR3 has 10 residues. Between the trimmed V and J ends, which lost 10 bases and 2 bases, there was a span of 5 bases. Per germline, CDR1 MDHEN and CDR2 SYDVKM.

The gene calls are TRBV5-1 and TRBJ2-1; 12 bases agree with TRBD2. Germline V gene lookup returns CDR1 SGHRS and CDR2 YFSETQ. The CDR3 spans 16 residues. V dropped 2 bases and J dropped 5; count of bases not matched to a gene: 5. CDR3 sequence (DNA): TGCGCCAGCAGCTTCAGGACTAGCGGGAACGACAATGAGCAGTTCTTC. As protein: CASSFRTSGNDNEQFF.

The V and J genes are TRBV10-1 and TRBJ2-3, with D tentatively TRBD2 (5 bases). CDR1 and CDR2 (germline): WNHNN, SYGVQD (reference sequence). Trimming removed 3 bases from V and 5 bases from J, with 15 bases in between. The CDR3 covers 15 residues. In nucleotides, the CDR3 is TGCGCCAGCAGTGATCACGCCGGAGGTATAGATACGCAGTATTTT. Translating gives CASSDHAGGIDTQYF.

J is TRBJ2-7 and V is TRBV7-9; D gene uncertain. V lost 4 bases and J lost 4, with 11 bases in between. The CDR3 extends over 13 amino acids. Germline-derived CDR1 and CDR2 are SEHNR and FQNEAQ (reference sequence). CDR3 in amino acids: CASSSSLWYEQYF. As DNA, the CDR3 is TGTGCCAGCAGCTCCAGTCTCTGGTACGAGCAGTACTTC.

This clone has a count of ten or more. J is TRBJ2-1 and V is TRBV2, with D perhaps TRBD2 (5 bases). In germline, CDR1 is SNHLY, CDR2 FYNNEI. This CDR3 is 13 amino acids long. V was clipped by 2 bases and J by 8 bases, with 10 bases between them. CDR3 amino acids: CASSELPGDEQFF. The DNA of the CDR3 is TGTGCCAGCAGTGAATTGCCCGGGGATGAGCAGTTCTTC.